This T cell receptor (beta chain) was sequenced during a study of control samples from healthy donors and cancer patients. Some clones are missing from TCRdb's copy, which holds only in-frame ones; the method was immunoSEQ multiplex PCR. This table has 100,000 to 150,000 clones, 80% to 95% appearing once. Trimming stripped 0 bases from V and 12 bases from J, with 12 bases between. This CDR3 comprises 13 residues. In germline, CDR1 is SGHAT, CDR2 FQNNGV. The chain couples TRBV11-2 to TRBJ2-1; D is unclear. Source material: blood. The sequence was obtained from a woman aged 45 to 65 in good health. Here the CDR3 DNA reads TGTGCCAGCAGCTTAGATCATGGGGATGGGCAGTTCTTC. This encodes CASSLDHGDGQFF.